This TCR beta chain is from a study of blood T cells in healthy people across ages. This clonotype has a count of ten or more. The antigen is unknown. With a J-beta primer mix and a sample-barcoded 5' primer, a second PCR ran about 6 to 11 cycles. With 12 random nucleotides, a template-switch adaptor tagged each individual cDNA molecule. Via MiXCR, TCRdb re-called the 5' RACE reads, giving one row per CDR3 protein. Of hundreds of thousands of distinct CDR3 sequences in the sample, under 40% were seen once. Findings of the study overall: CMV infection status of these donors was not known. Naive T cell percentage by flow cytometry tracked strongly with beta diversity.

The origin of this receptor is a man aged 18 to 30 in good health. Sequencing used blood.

CDR3 amino acids: CSASRKEGTETQYF. The CDR3 region has the DNA TGCAGTGCTAGTCGAAAAGAGGGGACAGAGACCCAGTACTTC. V and J are TRBV20-1 and TRBJ2-5, with D possibly being TRBD1 or TRBD2 (5 bases each). From germline, CDR1 is DFQATT and CDR2 SNEGSKA (reference sequence). CDR3 size: 14 residues. The V end lost 3 bases, the J end lost 4 bases, and 15 bases lay between the germline ends.